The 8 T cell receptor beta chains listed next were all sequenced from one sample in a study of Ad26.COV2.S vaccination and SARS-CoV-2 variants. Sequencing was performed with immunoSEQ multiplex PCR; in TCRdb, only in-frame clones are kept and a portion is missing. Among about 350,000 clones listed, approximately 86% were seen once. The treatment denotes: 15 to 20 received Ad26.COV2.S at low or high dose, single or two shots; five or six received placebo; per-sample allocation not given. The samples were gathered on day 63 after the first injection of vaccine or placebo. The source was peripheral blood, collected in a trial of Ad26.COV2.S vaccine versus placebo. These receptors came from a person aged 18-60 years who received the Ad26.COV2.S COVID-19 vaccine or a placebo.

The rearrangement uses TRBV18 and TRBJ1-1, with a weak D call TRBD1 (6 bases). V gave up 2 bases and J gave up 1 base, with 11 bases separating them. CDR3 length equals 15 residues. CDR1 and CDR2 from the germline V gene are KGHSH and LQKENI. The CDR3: CASSPVGTRNTEAFF. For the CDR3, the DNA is TGTGCCAGCTCACCAGTAGGGACAAGGAACACTGAAGCTTTCTTT.

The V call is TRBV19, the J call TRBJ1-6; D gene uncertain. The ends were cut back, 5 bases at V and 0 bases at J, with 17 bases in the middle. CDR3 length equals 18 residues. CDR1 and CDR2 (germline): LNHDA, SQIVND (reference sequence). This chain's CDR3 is CASSYLDILSSYNSPLHF. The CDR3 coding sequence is TGTGCCAGTAGTTATTTAGACATCCTGAGCTCCTATAATTCACCCCTCCACTTT.

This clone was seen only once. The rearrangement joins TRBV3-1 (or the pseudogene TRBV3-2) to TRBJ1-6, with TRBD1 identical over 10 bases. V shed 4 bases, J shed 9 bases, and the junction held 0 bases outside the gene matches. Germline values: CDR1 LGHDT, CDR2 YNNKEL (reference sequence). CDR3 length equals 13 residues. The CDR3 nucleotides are TGTGCCAGCAGCCGACAGGGGGCTTCACCCCTCCACTTT. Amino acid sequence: CASSRQGASPLHF.

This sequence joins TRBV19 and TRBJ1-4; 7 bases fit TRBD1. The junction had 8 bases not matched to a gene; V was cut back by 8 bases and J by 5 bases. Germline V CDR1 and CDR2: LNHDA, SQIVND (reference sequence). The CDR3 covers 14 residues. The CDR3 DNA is TGTGCCAGTGCCCCCGGGACAGTGAATGAAAAACTGTTTTTT. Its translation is CASAPGTVNEKLFF.

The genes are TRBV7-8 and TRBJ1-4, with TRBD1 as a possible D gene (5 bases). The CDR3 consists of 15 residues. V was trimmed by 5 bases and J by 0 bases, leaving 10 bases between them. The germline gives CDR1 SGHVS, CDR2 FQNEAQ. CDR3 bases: TGTGCCAGCAGCACCGGGACCGCAACTAATGAAAAACTGTTTTTT. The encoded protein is CASSTGTATNEKLFF.

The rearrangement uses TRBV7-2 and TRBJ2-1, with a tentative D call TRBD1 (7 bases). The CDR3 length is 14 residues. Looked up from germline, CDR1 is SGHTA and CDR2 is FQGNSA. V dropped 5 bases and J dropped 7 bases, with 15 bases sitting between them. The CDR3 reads CASSRGTAENEQFF. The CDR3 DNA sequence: TGTGCCAGCAGCCGCGGGACAGCAGAGAATGAGCAGTTCTTC.

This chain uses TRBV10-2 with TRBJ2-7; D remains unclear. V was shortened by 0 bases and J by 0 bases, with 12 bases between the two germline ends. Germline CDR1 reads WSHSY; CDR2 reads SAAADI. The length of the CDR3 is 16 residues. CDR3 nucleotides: TGCGCCAGCAGTGAGTCGACTCACGACTTCTCCTACGAGCAGTACTTC. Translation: CASSESTHDFSYEQYF.

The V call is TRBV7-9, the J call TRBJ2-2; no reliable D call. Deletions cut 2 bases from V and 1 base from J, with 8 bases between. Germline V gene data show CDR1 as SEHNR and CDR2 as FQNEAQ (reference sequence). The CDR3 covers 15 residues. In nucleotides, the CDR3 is TGTGCCAGCAGCTTAAAGGGCCGGAACACCGGGGAGCTGTTTTTT. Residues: CASSLKGRNTGELFF.